What follows are 17 T cell receptor beta chains derived from one specimen sequenced in a study of identical twins. Each CDR3 protein is one row after TCRdb ran MiXCR on the 5' RACE reads. The sample carries 1.5 million to 2 million distinct CDR3 sequences, less than 40% recorded once. Sequencing was performed on cord blood. These receptors were obtained from a newborn girl in good health.

At least ten counts were recorded for this clonotype. The chain has TRBV4-2 and TRBJ2-1; D not resolved. The CDR3 contains 16 residues. The germline V gene has CDR1 LGHNA and CDR2 YNFKEQ. V gave up 1 base and J gave up 0 bases, with 10 bases separating them. CDR3 sequence: CASSQVALSSYNEQFF. The CDR3 DNA follows: TGTGCCAGCAGCCAAGTAGCCTTAAGCTCCTACAATGAGCAGTTCTTC.

This clonotype has just a few counts. V and J are TRBV6-6 and TRBJ1-1; D might be TRBD1 (6 bases). The V gene's germline CDR1 is MNHNY and CDR2 SVGAGI (reference sequence). This CDR3 has 13 residues. V was pared by 5 bases and J by 5 bases, with 12 bases between. CDR3: CASSPVTGTEAFF. DNA for the CDR3: TGTGCCAGCAGTCCCGTGACAGGAACTGAAGCTTTCTTT.

V gene TRBV27 combines with J gene TRBJ2-4; D may be TRBD1 (6 bases). V lost 8 bases and J 0 bases, leaving 14 bases between the germline ends. This CDR3 spans 15 amino acids. The V gene's germline CDR1 is MNHEY and CDR2 SMNVEV (reference sequence). The CDR3 here is CASSAGARAKNIQYF. DNA for the CDR3: TGTGCCAGCTCCGCAGGGGCGAGAGCCAAAAACATTCAGTACTTC.

This chain links TRBV24-1 with TRBJ2-1; D unclear. The CDR3 contains 11 residues. Germline V gene sequence: CDR1 KGHDR, CDR2 SFDVKD. Trimming pared 8 bases from V and 6 bases from J, leaving 7 bases between. CDR3 DNA sequence: TGTGCCACCACCGCCTTCAATGAGCAGTTCTTC. Translated: CATTAFNEQFF.

The V gene is TRBV27, the J gene TRBJ2-2; TRBD1 aligns across 9 bases. The germline V gene encodes CDR1 MNHEY and CDR2 SMNVEV (reference sequence). CDR3 length: 14 residues. Trimming took 4 bases from V and 5 from J; bases not matched to a gene: 2. The chain's CDR3 is CASSYGTGTGELFF. The CDR3 coding sequence is TGTGCCAGCAGTTATGGGACAGGGACCGGGGAGCTGTTTTTT.

Comment on this clonotype: The junction and the germline gene differ at one end; a read error may be behind it. The chain employs TRBV7-2 and TRBJ2-3, with 8 nucleotides matching TRBD2. Germline loops: CDR1 SGHTA, CDR2 FQGNSA. There are 16 residues in the CDR3. The CDR3: CASNLPSGSSTDTQYF. The CDR3 nucleotides read TGTGCCAGCAACTTACCTAGCGGGTCTAGCACAGATACGCAGTATTTT.

This clonotype was observed a few times. The chain joins TRBV6-7 to TRBJ1-2; perhaps TRBD1 as D (5 bases). TRBV6-7 is reported as an ORF; its role is uncertain. This CDR3 contains 14 residues. V was shortened by 0 bases and J by 5 bases, with 10 bases between the two germline ends. The CDR3 DNA is TGTGCCAGCAGTTACTCGCGCAGGGAGTATGGCTACACCTTC. This encodes CASSYSRREYGYTF.

The V and J genes are TRBV2 and TRBJ1-4; D may be TRBD1 (5 bases). V gave up 9 bases and J gave up 8 bases, with 16 bases separating them. CDR1 is SNHLY and CDR2 is FYNNEI in the germline V gene. CDR3 length: 13 amino acids. CDR3 DNA sequence: TGTGCCAGTCGCAGGACAATCCCAGAAAAACTGTTTTTT. Amino acid sequence: CASRRTIPEKLFF.

The genes are TRBV12-3 or TRBV12-4 and TRBJ2-1; D possibly matches TRBD1 or TRBD2 (5 bases each). The CDR3 extends over 14 amino acids. The V end lost 7 bases, the J end lost 4 bases, and 14 bases lay between the germline ends. The CDR3 protein is CASTPGPLYNEQFF. The CDR3 DNA sequence: TGTGCCAGCACTCCGGGACCTCTTTACAATGAGCAGTTCTTC.

This clonotype was seen only a few times. This chain uses TRBV10-3 with TRBJ1-2; TRBD1 might be the D (5 bases). CDR1 is ENHRY and CDR2 is SYGVKD in the germline V gene. V was shortened by 5 bases and J by 2 bases, with 9 bases between the two germline ends. The CDR3 is 13 residues long. This CDR3 reads CAISRAGNYGYTF. The CDR3, as DNA: TGTGCCATCAGTCGGGCAGGGAACTATGGCTACACCTTC.

V and J are TRBV6-5 and TRBJ2-7; D perhaps matches TRBD2 (5 bases). This CDR3 contains 14 residues. CDR1 MNHEY and CDR2 SVGAGI come from the germline V gene. The V end was cut by 3 bases, the J end by 0 bases, with 9 bases between. CDR3 DNA sequence: TGTGCCAGCAGTTATCGGAGGTTCTCCTACGAGCAGTACTTC. This gives the protein CASSYRRFSYEQYF.

This clonotype has only a few counts. V gene TRBV11-3 combines with J gene TRBJ2-5; D is unclear. There are 15 residues in the CDR3. Trimming stripped 1 base from V and 1 base from J, with 10 bases between. Per germline, CDR1 SGHNT and CDR2 YENEEA. In DNA form, the CDR3 reads TGTGCCAGCAGCTTAGGGCCGAAGGGCCAAGAGACCCAGTACTTC. Residues: CASSLGPKGQETQYF.

Here the CDR3 DNA reads TGTGCCAGCAGCTTATATACGGGAGTCTACAATGAGCAGTTCTTC. Translation gives CASSLYTGVYNEQFF. The chain links TRBV7-2 to TRBJ2-1; D possibly corresponds to TRBD2 (6 bases). V was shortened by 2 bases and J by 3 bases, with 11 bases between the two germline ends. CDR1 is SGHTA, CDR2 FQGNSA, per germline. This CDR3 region has 15 residues.

V is TRBV4-1 and J is TRBJ1-6; D gene uncertain. The germline V gene encodes CDR1 MGHRA and CDR2 YSYEKL. V lost 0 bases and J 14 bases, leaving 11 bases between the germline ends. CDR3 length: 13 amino acids. The CDR3 loop is CASSQDPVSALHF. CDR3 sequence (DNA): TGCGCCAGCAGCCAAGACCCCGTTTCGGCCCTCCACTTT.

This clonotype came up a few times. The rearrangement joins TRBV2 to TRBJ2-1; 10 bases are shared with TRBD2. Germline CDR1 SNHLY, CDR2 FYNNEI. The V segment lost 6 bases and the J segment 7 bases; nucleotides outside the gene matches: 6. The CDR3 contains 14 residues. This CDR3 reads CASRSGRARNEQFF. The CDR3 nucleotides read TGTGCCAGCAGGAGCGGGAGGGCTAGAAATGAGCAGTTCTTC.

In this sample, this clonotype turned up many times. The CDR3 DNA reads as TGTGCCAGCAGTCGAGCTGGACAGACCAACTATGGCTACACCTTC. Translating gives CASSRAGQTNYGYTF. The chain joins TRBV6-5 to TRBJ1-2; tentatively, D is TRBD1 (6 bases). Germline V gene lookup returns CDR1 MNHEY and CDR2 SVGAGI. V was trimmed by 5 bases and J by 2 bases, leaving 15 bases between them. The CDR3 is 15 residues long.

This chain joins TRBV29-1 and TRBJ1-2, with 10 bases matching TRBD1. The CDR3 contains 12 residues. Losses at the gene ends were 6 bases for V and 8 bases for J; bases not matched to a gene: 6. Per germline, CDR1 SQVTM and CDR2 ANQGSEA. The CDR3 region has the DNA TGCAGCGTAAAAGGGACAGGGGAAGGCTACACCTTC. Its translation: CSVKGTGEGYTF.